The TCR beta chain described here comes from a study of blood T cell repertoires in COVID-19. Overall study: Samples came from the United States, Italy and Spain, spanning acute and convalescent COVID-19. PBMCs, B-cell-depleted T cells, or T cells were the source of the cDNA or gDNA that made up the material.

Original data processing: Amplification of reference gene primers was used by the study to estimate nucleated cell counts. Some clones are missing from TCRdb's copy, which holds only in-frame ones; the method was immunoSEQ multiplex PCR. V and J calls plus clone size are reproduced from that table; the DNA served to infer D and trimming. The repertoire includes fewer than 100,000 clones, approximately 88% of them detected once, and nearly 45% sits in the top ten. V gave up 4 bases and J gave up 6 bases, with 9 bases separating them. Germline CDR1 is KGHSH and CDR2 is LQKENI. The CDR3 consists of 12 residues.

This clonotype originated in a human donor in a cohort sampled during active COVID-19. Material for sequencing was peripheral blood. The chain recombines TRBV18 with TRBJ1-1, with no clear D. For the CDR3, the DNA is TGTGCCAGCTCACGGATGGGCTCTGAAGCTTTCTTT. It specifies CASSRMGSEAFF.